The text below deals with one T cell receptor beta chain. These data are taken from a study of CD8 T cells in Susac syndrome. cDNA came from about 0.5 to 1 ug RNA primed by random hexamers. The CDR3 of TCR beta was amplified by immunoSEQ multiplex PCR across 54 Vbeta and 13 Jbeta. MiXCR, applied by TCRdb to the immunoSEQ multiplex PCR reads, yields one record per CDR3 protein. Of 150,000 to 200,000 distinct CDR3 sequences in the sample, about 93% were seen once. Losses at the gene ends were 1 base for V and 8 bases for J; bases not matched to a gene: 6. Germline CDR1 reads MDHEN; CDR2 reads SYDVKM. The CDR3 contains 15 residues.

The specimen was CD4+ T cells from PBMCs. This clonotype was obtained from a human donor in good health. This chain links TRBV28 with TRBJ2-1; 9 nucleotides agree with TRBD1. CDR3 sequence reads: CASSLSGQGSDEQFF. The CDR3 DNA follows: TGTGCCAGCAGTTTATCGGGACAGGGTTCGGATGAGCAGTTCTTC.